The source of this T cell receptor beta chain is a study of OX40 agonist ivuxolimab in advanced cancers. Study-level findings and limits: The study observed clonal expansion of CD4+ and CD8+ blood T cells by week 6 at 0.1 to 3.0 mg/kg.

Germline V CDR1 and CDR2: MNHEY, SVGAGI. Trimming took 6 bases from V and 7 from J, leaving 12 bases between them. This CDR3 is built from 13 residues. This clone was seen only a few times. Its antigen is still unknown. Measured with immunoSEQ multiplex PCR; TCRdb has only the in-frame clones, and not every one. The table records around 59,000 clones, roughly 86% of them present only once. The sample here was CD4+ or CD8+ T cells sorted from blood, taken in a trial of the OX40 agonist ivuxolimab. The clonotype originates from an adult with an advanced solid tumor such as melanoma, head and neck, liver or kidney cancer. The chain carries TRBV6-5 and TRBJ2-2; a possible D gene is TRBD1 (5 bases). CDR3 amino acids: CASSVRVDGELFF. CDR3 coding DNA: TGTGCCAGCAGCGTCAGGGTGGACGGGGAGCTGTTTTTT.